The source of this TCR beta chain is a study of shared clonotypes between healthy human individuals. The germline CDR1 and CDR2 sequences are LGHNA and YSLEER. V was shortened by 4 bases and J by 11 bases, with 23 bases between the two germline ends. This CDR3 contains 15 residues. A CD45RA-negative memory subset and a CD45RA+ naive subset were separated from the CD4+ cells. Repertoires were generated with immunoSEQ multiplex PCR, while TCRdb's copy carries only in-frame clones and drops some. The sample holds approximately 340,000 clones; more than 60% are singletons and the top ten take roughly a tenth. This clone was picked up a small number of times.

This receptor was identified in a young man in good health. This rearrangement joins TRBV4-3 to TRBJ1-1; D perhaps matches TRBD1 (5 bases). Sequencing input: memory CD4+ T cells sorted from blood. Described subset: CD45RA-negative fraction. The CDR3 nucleotides are TGCGCCAGCAGCCTTCTTACCGGACCGAAAGGGGAGGCTTTCTTT. Translated: CASSLLTGPKGEAFF.